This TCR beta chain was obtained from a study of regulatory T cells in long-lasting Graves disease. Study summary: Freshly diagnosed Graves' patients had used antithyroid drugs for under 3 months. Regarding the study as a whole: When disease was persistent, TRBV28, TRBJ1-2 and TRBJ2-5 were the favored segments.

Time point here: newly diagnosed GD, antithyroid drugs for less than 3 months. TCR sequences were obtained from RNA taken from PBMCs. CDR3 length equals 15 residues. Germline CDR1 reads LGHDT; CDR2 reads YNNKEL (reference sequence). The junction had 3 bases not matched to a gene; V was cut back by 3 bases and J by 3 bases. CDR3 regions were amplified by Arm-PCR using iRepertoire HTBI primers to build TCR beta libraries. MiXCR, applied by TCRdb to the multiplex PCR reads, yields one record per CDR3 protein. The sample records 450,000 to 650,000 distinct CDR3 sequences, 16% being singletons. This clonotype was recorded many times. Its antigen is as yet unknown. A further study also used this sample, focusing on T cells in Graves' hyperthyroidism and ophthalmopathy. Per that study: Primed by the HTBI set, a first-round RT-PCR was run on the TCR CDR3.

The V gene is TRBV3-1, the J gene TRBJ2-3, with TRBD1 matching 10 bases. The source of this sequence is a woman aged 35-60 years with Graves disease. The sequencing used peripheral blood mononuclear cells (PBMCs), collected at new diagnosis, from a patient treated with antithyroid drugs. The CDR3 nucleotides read TGTGCCAGCAGCCAGAGGACAGGGGGAACAGATACGCAGTATTTT. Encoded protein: CASSQRTGGTDTQYF.